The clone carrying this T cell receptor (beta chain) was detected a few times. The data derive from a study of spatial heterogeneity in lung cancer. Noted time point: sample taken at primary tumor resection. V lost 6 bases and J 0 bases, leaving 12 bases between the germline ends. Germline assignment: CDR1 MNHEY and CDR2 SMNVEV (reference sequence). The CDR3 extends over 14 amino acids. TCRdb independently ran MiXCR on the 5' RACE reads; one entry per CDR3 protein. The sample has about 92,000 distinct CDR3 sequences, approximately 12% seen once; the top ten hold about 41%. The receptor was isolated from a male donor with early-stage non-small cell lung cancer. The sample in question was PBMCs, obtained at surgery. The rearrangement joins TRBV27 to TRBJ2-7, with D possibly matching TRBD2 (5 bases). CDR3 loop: CASRGARGSYEQYF. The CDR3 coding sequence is TGTGCCAGCAGAGGTGCACGGGGCTCCTACGAGCAGTACTTC.